The 22 T cell receptor beta chains below were found in one sample sequenced in a study of blood T cells in healthy people across ages. Alongside a J-beta primer mix, a sample-barcoded 5' primer served in a second PCR lasting about 7 to 12 cycles. TCRdb analysed the 5' RACE reads with MiXCR anew, one entry per CDR3 protein. The data contain about 970,000 distinct CDR3 sequences, 51% of them singletons. Sequences were obtained from blood. These TCRs come from a woman aged 60-75 years in good health.

V gene TRBV7-9 combines with J gene TRBJ1-2, with TRBD1 identical over 9 bases. CDR3 length equals 14 residues. Losses at the gene ends were 4 bases for V and 7 bases for J; bases not matched to a gene: 7. From germline, CDR1 is SEHNR and CDR2 FQNEAQ (reference sequence). In nucleotides, the CDR3 is TGTGCCAGCAGCTCGGGACAGGGTAGTCCTGGCTACACCTTC. Its translation is CASSSGQGSPGYTF.

There are many counts of this clonotype. V is TRBV6-2 or TRBV6-3 and J is TRBJ1-1, with D uncertain. V lost 0 bases and J lost 1, with 12 bases in between. The CDR3 covers 16 residues. In germline, CDR1 is MNHEY, CDR2 SVGEGT. This CDR3 reads CASSYSNLQRNTEAFF. In DNA, the CDR3 is TGTGCCAGCAGTTACTCGAACCTCCAGCGGAACACTGAAGCTTTCTTT.

The chain uses TRBV5-6 and TRBJ2-2; 9 nucleotides align to TRBD2. V shed 0 bases, J shed 10 bases, and the junction held 7 bases outside the gene matches. This CDR3 contains 15 residues. Germline CDR1 is SGHDT and CDR2 is YYEEEE. The CDR3 sequence: CASSLALGLAEELFF. CDR3 nucleotide sequence: TGTGCCAGCAGCTTGGCCTTGGGACTAGCTGAGGAGCTGTTTTTT.

V is TRBV6-2 or TRBV6-3 and J is TRBJ2-7; either TRBD1 or TRBD2 may fit D (5 bases each). This CDR3 comprises 14 residues. Trimming took off 6 bases at V and 2 bases at J, with 14 bases between the two ends. Germline values: CDR1 MNHEY, CDR2 SVGEGT. Here the CDR3 DNA reads TGTGCCAGCAGCACGAGGGGACCCACCTACGAGCAGTACTTC. It codes for CASSTRGPTYEQYF.

This clonotype was recorded only once. The V call is TRBV30, the J call TRBJ2-7, with TRBD1 identical over 9 bases. Trimming took 3 bases from V and 2 from J; bases not matched to a gene: 8. Germline CDR1 GTSNPN, CDR2 SVGIG (reference sequence). CDR3 length: 15 amino acids. The CDR3, as DNA: TGTGCCTGGAGCGCCGGGACAGGGATTACCTACGAGCAGTACTTC. Translating it yields CAWSAGTGITYEQYF.

This clonotype was observed once. V is TRBV11-1 and J is TRBJ2-3, with TRBD2 matching over 10 bases. The ends lost 5 bases at V and 4 bases at J; junction bases unmatched: 6. This CDR3 is built from 15 residues. CDR1 is SGHAT, CDR2 FQDESV, per germline (reference sequence). CDR3 sequence reads: CASSRTSGWSDTQYF. The CDR3 DNA follows: TGTGCCAGCAGCCGGACTAGCGGTTGGTCAGATACGCAGTATTTT.

This clonotype has only a few counts. J is TRBJ2-1 and V is TRBV20-1; no clear D gene. Trimming cost V 1 base and J 7 bases, with 8 bases left between them. The CDR3 sequence is 12 residues long. The V gene's germline CDR1 is DFQATT and CDR2 SNEGSKA (reference sequence). In nucleotides, the CDR3 is TGCAGTGCTAGAGTTCTTGGGAATGAGCAGTTCTTC. Translated, it gives CSARVLGNEQFF.

The chain carries TRBV29-1 and TRBJ2-1; 9 nucleotides align to TRBD2. Looked up from germline, CDR1 is SQVTM and CDR2 is ANQGSEA. The CDR3 covers 12 residues. The V gene end was trimmed by 3 bases and the J gene end by 7 bases; junction bases not matched to a gene: 1. Here the CDR3 reads CSVEAGGNEQFF. In nucleotides, the CDR3 is TGCAGCGTTGAGGCGGGGGGGAATGAGCAGTTCTTC.

The chain uses TRBV28 and TRBJ1-4; TRBD1 matches 7 bases. The germline CDR1 and CDR2 sequences are MDHEN and SYDVKM. The length of the CDR3 is 15 residues. Trimming at V came to 4 bases and at J to 6 bases, leaving 8 bases not matched to a gene. The CDR3 spells CASSSAGTDDEKLFF. In DNA, the CDR3 is TGTGCCAGCAGTTCAGCCGGGACAGACGATGAAAAACTGTTTTTT.

V is TRBV14 and J is TRBJ1-5, with D hard to call. There are 13 residues in the CDR3. Deletions cut 1 base from V and 6 bases from J, with 7 bases between. CDR1 SGHDN and CDR2 FVKESK come from the germline V gene. This chain's CDR3 is CASSQGAAQPQHF. DNA for the CDR3: TGTGCCAGCAGCCAAGGAGCTGCTCAGCCCCAGCATTTT. The full variable domain, rest sourced from reference TRBV14 and TRBJ1-5, is EAGVTQFPSHSVIEKGQTVTLRCDPISGHDNLYWYRRVMGKEIKFLLHFVKESKQDESGMPNNRFLAERTGGTYSTLKVQPAELEDSGVYFCASSQGAAQPQHFGDGTRLSIL.

The chain couples TRBV4-1 to TRBJ2-4; 8 nucleotides align to TRBD2. Looked up from germline, CDR1 is MGHRA and CDR2 is YSYEKL. This CDR3 has 18 amino acids. Germline trimming cut 3 bases from V and 0 bases from J; bases unmatched to any gene: 10. The chain's CDR3 is CASSQGATSGLAKNIQYF. CDR3 coding DNA: TGCGCCAGCAGCCAGGGGGCAACTAGCGGTTTAGCCAAAAACATTCAGTACTTC.

Points on this clonotype: A much larger clone lies one base from this, so it may be a read error. CDR3 bases: TGTGCCGGCAGCCCACGGGACAGGGGGCCATATGGCTACACCTTC. This sequence encodes CAGSPRDRGPYGYTF. The rearrangement joins TRBV7-2 to TRBJ1-2, with TRBD1 identical over 12 bases. The CDR3 is made up of 15 amino acids. Germline V CDR1 and CDR2: SGHTA, FQGNSA.

The genes are TRBV15 and TRBJ1-1, with 9 bases matching TRBD1. CDR1 is LNHNV, CDR2 YYDKDF, per germline (reference sequence). The CDR3 runs 13 residues. The V gene end was trimmed by 2 bases and the J gene end by 12 bases; junction bases not matched to a gene: 7. CDR3 nucleotides: TGTGCCACCAGCAGATCCTACAGGGGGCCAACTTTCTTT. This codes for CATSRSYRGPTFF.

This chain uses TRBV6-2 or TRBV6-3 with TRBJ1-2; 9 bases agree with TRBD1. The CDR3 has 13 amino acids. CDR1 and CDR2 from the germline V gene are MNHEY and SVGEGT. After removal of 6 bases from V and 6 bases from J, the junction contained 5 bases not matched to a gene. The CDR3 bases are TGTGCCAGCAGACAGACAGGGGGGAATGGCTACACCTTC. It specifies CASRQTGGNGYTF.

This clonotype was observed a few times. The chain carries TRBV4-2 and TRBJ2-4; 7 bases align to TRBD2. The J call may be incorrect, as the DNA end agrees better with TRBJ2-5. This CDR3 is 18 amino acids long. Germline values: CDR1 LGHNA, CDR2 YNFKEQ. The CDR3 bases are TGTGCCAGCAGCCAAGGAAGCTCACTAGCGCGTACACAAGAGACCCAGTACTTC. Amino acid sequence: CASSQGSSLARTQETQYF.

The chain has TRBV29-1 and TRBJ2-4; TRBD2 might be the D (6 bases). The CDR3 has 15 residues. Germline CDR1 SQVTM, CDR2 ANQGSEA. The CDR3 DNA follows: TGCGGCGCCGCTCCTTCCGTGGGGGGCAAAAACATTCAGTACTTC. This encodes CGAAPSVGGKNIQYF.

J is TRBJ2-1 and V is TRBV4-2, with D tentatively TRBD2 (5 bases). There are 15 residues in the CDR3. CDR1 is LGHNA and CDR2 is YNFKEQ in the germline V gene. V gave up 4 bases and J gave up 7 bases, with 17 bases separating them. For the CDR3, the DNA is TGTGCCAGCAGCCTTCAAGGTGAAGGCGGGAATGAGCAGTTCTTC. This translates into CASSLQGEGGNEQFF.

The chain employs TRBV7-2 and TRBJ2-7, with D maybe TRBD2 (7 bases). CDR1 is SGHTA, CDR2 FQGNSA, per germline. Trimming took 3 bases from V and 5 from J, leaving 11 bases between them. The CDR3 loop spans 13 amino acids. CDR3 sequence reads: CASSFPGGHEQYF. The CDR3 nucleotides are TGTGCCAGCAGCTTCCCGGGGGGCCACGAGCAGTACTTC.

The rearrangement joins TRBV7-9 to TRBJ2-7, with TRBD2 matching 11 bases. Germline-derived CDR1 and CDR2 are SEHNR and FQNEAQ (reference sequence). V trimming: 2 bases; J trimming: 5 bases; junction bases outside the gene matches: 5. The CDR3 totals 15 residues. The CDR3 DNA reads as TGTGCCAGCAGCTTACCACTAGCGGGAGCAGACGAGCAGTACTTC. Translating gives CASSLPLAGADEQYF.

J is TRBJ2-7 and V is TRBV28; TRBD2 matches at 7 bases. The V gene end was trimmed by 8 bases and the J gene end by 1 base; junction bases not matched to a gene: 5. The CDR3 runs to 13 residues. In germline, CDR1 is MDHEN, CDR2 SYDVKM. The CDR3 sequence: CASRGRVSYEQYF. The CDR3 region has the DNA TGTGCCAGCCGGGGGAGGGTATCCTACGAGCAGTACTTC.

The rearrangement links TRBV27 to TRBJ2-4, with D possibly TRBD1 on 6 matching bases. Germline CDR1 and CDR2: MNHEY and SMNVEV (reference sequence). Trimming shortened V by 11 bases and J by 0 bases, and 14 bases separated the two germline ends. The CDR3 length is 14 residues. The CDR3 region has the DNA TGTGCCGGGATACAGGGAAGAGCCAAAAACATTCAGTACTTC. Protein product: CAGIQGRAKNIQYF.

The V gene is TRBV7-2, the J gene TRBJ2-7; 8 positions match TRBD1. This CDR3 has 13 residues. With 4 bases clipped from V and 4 bases from J, the junction kept 3 bases outside the gene matches. Per germline, CDR1 SGHTA and CDR2 FQGNSA. The CDR3 region has the DNA TGTGCCAGCAGCTGGCAGGGGGCTTACGAGCAGTACTTC. Protein product: CASSWQGAYEQYF.